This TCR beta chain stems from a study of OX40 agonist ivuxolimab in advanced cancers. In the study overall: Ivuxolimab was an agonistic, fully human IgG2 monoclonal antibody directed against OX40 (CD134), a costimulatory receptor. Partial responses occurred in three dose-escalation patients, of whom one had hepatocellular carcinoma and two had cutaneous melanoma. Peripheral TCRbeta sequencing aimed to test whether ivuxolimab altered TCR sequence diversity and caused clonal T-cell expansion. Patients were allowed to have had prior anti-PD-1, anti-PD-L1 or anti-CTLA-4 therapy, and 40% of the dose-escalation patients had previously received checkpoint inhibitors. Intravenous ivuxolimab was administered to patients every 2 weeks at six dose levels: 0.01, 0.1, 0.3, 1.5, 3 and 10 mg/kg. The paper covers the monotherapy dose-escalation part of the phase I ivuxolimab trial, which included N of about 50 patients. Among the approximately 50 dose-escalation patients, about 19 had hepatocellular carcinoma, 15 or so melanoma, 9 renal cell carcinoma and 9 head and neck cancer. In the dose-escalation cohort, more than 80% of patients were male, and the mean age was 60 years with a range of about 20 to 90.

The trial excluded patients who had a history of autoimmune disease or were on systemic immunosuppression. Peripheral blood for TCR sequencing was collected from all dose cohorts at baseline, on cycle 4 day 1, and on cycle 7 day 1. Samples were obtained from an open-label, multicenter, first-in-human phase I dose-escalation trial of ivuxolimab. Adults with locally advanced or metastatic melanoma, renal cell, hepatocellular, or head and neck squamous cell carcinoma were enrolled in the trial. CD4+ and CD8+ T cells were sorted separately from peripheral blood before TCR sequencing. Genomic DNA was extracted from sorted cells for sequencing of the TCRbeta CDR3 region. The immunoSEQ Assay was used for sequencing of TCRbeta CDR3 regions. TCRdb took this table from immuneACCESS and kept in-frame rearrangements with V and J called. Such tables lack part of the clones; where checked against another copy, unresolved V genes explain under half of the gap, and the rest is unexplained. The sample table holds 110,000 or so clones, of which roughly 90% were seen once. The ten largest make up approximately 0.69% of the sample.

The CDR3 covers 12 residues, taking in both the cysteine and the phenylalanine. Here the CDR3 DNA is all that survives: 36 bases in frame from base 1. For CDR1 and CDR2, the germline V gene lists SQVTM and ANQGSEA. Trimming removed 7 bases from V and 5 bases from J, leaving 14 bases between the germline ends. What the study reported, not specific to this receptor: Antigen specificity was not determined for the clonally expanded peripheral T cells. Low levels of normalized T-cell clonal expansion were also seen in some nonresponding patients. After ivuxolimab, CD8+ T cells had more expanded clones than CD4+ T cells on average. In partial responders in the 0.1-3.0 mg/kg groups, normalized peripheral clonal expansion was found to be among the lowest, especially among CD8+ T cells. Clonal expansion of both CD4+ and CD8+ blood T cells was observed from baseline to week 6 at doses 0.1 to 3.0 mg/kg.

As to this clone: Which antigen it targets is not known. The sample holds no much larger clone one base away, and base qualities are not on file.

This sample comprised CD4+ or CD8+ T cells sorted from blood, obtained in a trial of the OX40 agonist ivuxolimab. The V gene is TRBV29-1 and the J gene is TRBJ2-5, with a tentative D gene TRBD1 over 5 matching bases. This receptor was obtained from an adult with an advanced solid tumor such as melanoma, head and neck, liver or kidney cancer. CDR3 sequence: CSAVTEAETQYF. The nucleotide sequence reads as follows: TGCAGCGCCGTGACAGAGGCTGAGACCCAGTACTTC.